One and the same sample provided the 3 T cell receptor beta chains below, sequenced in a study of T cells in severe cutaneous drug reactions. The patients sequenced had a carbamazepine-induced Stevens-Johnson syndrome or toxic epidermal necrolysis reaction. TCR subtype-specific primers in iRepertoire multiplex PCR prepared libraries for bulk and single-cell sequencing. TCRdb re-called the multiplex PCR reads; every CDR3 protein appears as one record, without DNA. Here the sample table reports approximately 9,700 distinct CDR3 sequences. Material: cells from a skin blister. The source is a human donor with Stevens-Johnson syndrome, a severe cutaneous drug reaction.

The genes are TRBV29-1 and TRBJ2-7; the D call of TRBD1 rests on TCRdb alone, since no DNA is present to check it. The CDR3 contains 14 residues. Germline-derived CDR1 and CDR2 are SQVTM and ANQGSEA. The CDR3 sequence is CSVDRGDRGYEQYF.

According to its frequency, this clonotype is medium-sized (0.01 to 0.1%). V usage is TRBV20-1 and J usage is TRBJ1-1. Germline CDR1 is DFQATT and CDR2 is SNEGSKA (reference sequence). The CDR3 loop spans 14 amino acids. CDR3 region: CSARSSSRNTEAFF.

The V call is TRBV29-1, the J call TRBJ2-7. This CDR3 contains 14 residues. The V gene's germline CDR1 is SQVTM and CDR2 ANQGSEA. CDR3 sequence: CSVLVATSSYEQYF.